The 3 T cell receptor beta chains below all came from one sample that was sequenced in a study of T cells in localized non-small cell lung cancer. The protocol was immunoSEQ multiplex PCR, while the TCRdb copy is restricted to in-frame clones and leaves out a portion. The sample has 70,000 to 90,000 clones, around 81% seen once. Sequences were derived from peripheral blood, sampled before any cancer treatment. The receptors derive from a female donor older than 55 with stage I lung adenocarcinoma.

This chain connects TRBV10-3 to TRBJ1-2, with 9 bases fitting TRBD1. CDR1 and CDR2 from the germline V gene are ENHRY and SYGVKD. Losses at the gene ends were 2 bases for V and 3 bases for J; bases not matched to a gene: 13. The CDR3 loop spans 18 amino acids. The CDR3 DNA reads TGTGCCATCAGTGAGCCGGGACAGGGTTCACCGGCGCACTATGGCTACACCTTC. Translation: CAISEPGQGSPAHYGYTF.

CDR3 bases: TGTGCCAGTAGTATAGACAACCTCAATCAGCCCCAGCATTTT. Amino acids: CASSIDNLNQPQHF. The rearrangement joins TRBV19 to TRBJ1-5; D remains unclear. The V gene's germline CDR1 is LNHDA and CDR2 SQIVND (reference sequence). The CDR3 consists of 14 residues. The V end lost 0 bases, the J end lost 3 bases, and 6 bases lay between the germline ends. Full variable domain (missing parts from reference TRBV19 and TRBJ1-5): DGGITQSPKYLFRKEGQNVTLSCEQNLNHDAMYWYRQDPGQGLRLIYYSQIVNDFQKGDIAEGYSVSREKKESFPLTVTSAQKNPTAFYLCASSIDNLNQPQHFGDGTRLSIL.

This chain connects TRBV28 to TRBJ2-7, with D hard to call. Germline-derived CDR1 and CDR2 are MDHEN and SYDVKM. The CDR3 is 10 residues long. V lost 4 bases to trimming and J lost 8 bases, with 6 bases between them. The CDR3 DNA sequence: TGTGCCAGCAGTTCTGTGCAGCAGTACTTC. Translation gives CASSSVQQYF.